This T cell receptor beta chain appears in the sequencing data of a study of cytomegalovirus exposure and HLA in healthy donors. Findings of the study overall: Earlier results showed most TCR beta V segments being productive about 87% or about 30% of the time. For cytomegalovirus status, the classifier reportedly gave diagnoses with high specificity and sensitivity.

PCR primers comprised 60 Vbeta and 13 Jbeta primers. Only in-frame clones appear in the TCRdb table, and some are missing; sequencing was by immunoSEQ multiplex PCR. The table shows under 200,000 clones, with around 83% occurring only once. With respect to this clone: No antigen is known for it.

The clonotype originates from a woman younger than 30 in good health and CMV-seronegative. Sequencing input: PBMCs.

The DNA of the CDR3 is TGTGCCAGCATTAGGACTAGCGGGATAGAGACCCAGTACTTC. Its protein is CASIRTSGIETQYF. The chain carries TRBV6-1 and TRBJ2-5; 12 bases are shared with TRBD2. After removal of 7 bases from V and 4 bases from J, the junction contained 4 bases not matched to a gene. The CDR3 covers 14 residues. CDR1 MNHNS and CDR2 SASEGT come from the germline V gene.